The T cell receptor beta chain under discussion was sequenced for a study of blood T cell dynamics during melanoma immunotherapy. Trimming at V came to 7 bases and at J to 2 bases, leaving 9 bases not matched to a gene. CDR1 and CDR2 from the germline V gene are SGHRS and YFSETQ. The CDR3 contains 14 residues. Method: immunoSEQ multiplex PCR; TCRdb's copy keeps in-frame clones and lacks some. The sample lists approximately 9,600 clones; 85% were seen once. Time point described: week 3, after first cycle of checkpoint inhibitor. The clonotype was recovered from a human donor with melanoma. The sample here was blood, taken from a patient treated with checkpoint blockade. The chain links TRBV5-1 to TRBJ2-7; 7 nucleotides line up with TRBD1. The CDR3 sequence is CASRPGQPTYEQYF. CDR3 bases: TGCGCCAGCCGACCGGGACAGCCAACCTACGAGCAGTACTTC.